This T cell receptor beta chain appears in the sequencing data of a study of neurological immune-mediated disorders. A single record per CDR3 protein comes from TCRdb applying MiXCR to the 5' RACE reads. In the table there are 85,000 to 100,000 distinct CDR3 sequences, roughly 3.5% of which are singletons. This clonotype was seen repeatedly, ten times or more. CDR1 and CDR2 from the germline V gene are MNHEY and SVGAGI. Trimming at V came to 6 bases and at J to 8 bases, leaving 9 bases not matched to a gene. The CDR3 covers 14 residues. The specimen sequenced was PBMCs. The V and J genes are TRBV6-5 and TRBJ1-4; 7 bases align to TRBD1. The clonotype comes from a woman in her late teens or twenties with multiple sclerosis. The DNA of the CDR3 is TGTGCCAGCAGATCGGGACAGTCCAGGGAAAAACTGTTTTTT. It encodes CASRSGQSREKLFF.